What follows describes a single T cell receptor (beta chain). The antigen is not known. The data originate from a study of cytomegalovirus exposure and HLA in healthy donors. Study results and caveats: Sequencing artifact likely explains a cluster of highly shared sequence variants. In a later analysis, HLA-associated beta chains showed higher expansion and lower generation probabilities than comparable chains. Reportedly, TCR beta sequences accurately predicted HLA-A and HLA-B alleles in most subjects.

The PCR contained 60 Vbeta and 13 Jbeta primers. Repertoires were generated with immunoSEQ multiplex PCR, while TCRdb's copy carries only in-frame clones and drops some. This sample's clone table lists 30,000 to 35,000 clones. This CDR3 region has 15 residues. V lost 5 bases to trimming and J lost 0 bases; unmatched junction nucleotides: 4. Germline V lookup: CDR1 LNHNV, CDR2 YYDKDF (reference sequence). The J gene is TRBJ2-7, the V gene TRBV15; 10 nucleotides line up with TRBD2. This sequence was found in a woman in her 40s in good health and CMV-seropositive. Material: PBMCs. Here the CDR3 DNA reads TGTGCCACCAGCCTGAGCGGGAGGGCCTCCTACGAGCAGTACTTC. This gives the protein CATSLSGRASYEQYF.